A single sample gave rise to the 21 T cell receptor beta chains below, sequenced in a study of T cell repertoires in cytomegalovirus infection. TCRdb redid the calling of the reads with MiXCR, one entry per CDR3 protein. The sample lists 550,000 to 850,000 distinct CDR3 sequences; roughly 33% were seen once. These receptors' antigens are unknown. Sequencing was performed on cultured PBMCs, taken from culture after CMV antigen stimulation. These receptors all come from a human donor in good health (CMV status not recorded). Some clones in this sample may be carry-over from other donors' samples.

This chain links TRBV5-6 with TRBJ2-3; D is undetermined. The V gene lost 1 base and the J gene lost 3 bases, with 12 bases spanning the gap. The CDR3 contains 15 residues. CDR1 and CDR2 (germline): SGHDT, YYEEEE. The CDR3 coding sequence is TGTGCCAGCAGCTTGACCCCGAGGCCAACAGATACGCAGTATTTT. Translating gives CASSLTPRPTDTQYF.

The chain employs TRBV20-1 and TRBJ1-2; TRBD1 aligns across 7 bases. The CDR3 extends over 12 amino acids. With V trimmed by 4 bases and J by 6 bases, 5 bases remained unmatched. The germline V gene has CDR1 DFQATT and CDR2 SNEGSKA (reference sequence). CDR3 DNA sequence: TGCAGTGCTACCTTCGACAGGGATGGCTACACCTTC. Translated: CSATFDRDGYTF.

This clonotype came up many times. J is TRBJ1-2 and V is TRBV7-2; TRBD1 might be the D (5 bases). The length of the CDR3 is 14 residues. Trimming removed 3 bases at V and 2 bases at J, with 10 bases between. Germline V gene lookup returns CDR1 SGHTA and CDR2 FQGNSA. CDR3 amino acids: CASSFTGLNYGYTF. CDR3 nucleotides: TGTGCCAGCAGCTTTACAGGACTCAACTATGGCTACACCTTC.

A few counts support this clonotype. The V and J genes are TRBV12-3 or TRBV12-4 and TRBJ2-1; a weak D match, TRBD2 (5 bases). The CDR3 is 15 residues long. V gave up 5 bases and J gave up 7 bases, with 18 bases separating them. For the CDR3, the DNA is TGTGCCAGCAGTCCCGGGATGCGGGCCAAGAATGAGCAGTTCTTC. Protein sequence: CASSPGMRAKNEQFF.

V gene TRBV19 combines with J gene TRBJ1-5, with 9 bases lining up with TRBD1. The J segment lost 6 bases and the V segment lost 3 bases, leaving 6 bases of the junction unmatched. Per germline, CDR1 LNHDA and CDR2 SQIVND (reference sequence). The CDR3 runs to 15 residues. The CDR3 sequence is CASSIGQGIGQPQHF. CDR3 sequence (DNA): TGTGCCAGTAGTATTGGACAGGGGATCGGTCAGCCCCAGCATTTT.

Here the CDR3 reads CATSRMGLWGGNEQFF. CDR3 sequence (DNA): TGTGCCACCAGCAGAATGGGCCTCTGGGGGGGCAATGAGCAGTTCTTC. The chain uses TRBV15 and TRBJ2-1, with TRBD2 identical over 7 bases. The J segment lost 6 bases and the V segment lost 2 bases, leaving 10 bases of the junction unmatched. This CDR3 has 16 amino acids. Germline lookup yields CDR1 LNHNV and CDR2 YYDKDF (reference sequence).

This clonotype was detected a few times. The chain uses TRBV24-1 and TRBJ2-5; TRBD1 aligns across 7 bases. Germline trimming cut 1 base from V and 5 bases from J; bases unmatched to any gene: 12. The germline V gene has CDR1 KGHDR and CDR2 SFDVKD. The CDR3 runs 17 residues. CDR3 in amino acids: CATSDFQSKGAGETQYF. CDR3 in DNA: TGTGCCACCAGTGATTTTCAGTCCAAGGGGGCCGGTGAGACCCAGTACTTC.

This clonotype showed up many times. V is TRBV7-2 and J is TRBJ2-7; D may correspond to TRBD1 or TRBD2 (5 bases each). The CDR3 spans 14 residues. V was clipped by 2 bases and J by 7 bases, with 15 bases between them. Germline assignment: CDR1 SGHTA and CDR2 FQGNSA. Here the CDR3 DNA reads TGTGCCAGCAGCTTAAGAGGGGTGGTAGGGGAGCAGTACTTC. It specifies CASSLRGVVGEQYF.

This clonotype was detected a few times. This chain links TRBV7-8 with TRBJ1-4; 9 positions agree with TRBD1. There are 15 residues in the CDR3. Germline V gives CDR1 SGHVS, CDR2 FQNEAQ. Germline trimming cut 4 bases from V and 6 bases from J; bases unmatched to any gene: 6. The CDR3 reads CASSSKGQGYEKLFF. The CDR3 bases are TGTGCCAGCAGCTCAAAGGGACAGGGATATGAAAAACTGTTTTTT.

The chain is built from TRBV29-1 and TRBJ2-5; D is ambiguous. V gave up 6 bases and J gave up 0 bases, with 5 bases separating them. CDR1 is SQVTM and CDR2 is ANQGSEA in the germline V gene. The CDR3 spans 11 residues. The CDR3 DNA sequence: TGCAGCGTCCCGTACCAAGAGACCCAGTACTTC. Protein: CSVPYQETQYF.

This chain links TRBV7-2 with TRBJ2-3, with 7 bases identical to TRBD1. Losses at the gene ends were 3 bases for V and 2 bases for J; bases not matched to a gene: 8. This CDR3 contains 16 residues. Germline V gene data show CDR1 as SGHTA and CDR2 as FQGNSA. The CDR3 coding sequence is TGTGCCAGCAGCTTGCTGGGACAGAACCCCACAGATACGCAGTATTTT. It yields the protein CASSLLGQNPTDTQYF.

Regarding this clonotype: The DNA is left out, because the CDR3 cannot be placed on it with certainty; the CDR3 is given as TCRdb lists it. V and J are TRBV7-9 and TRBJ2-2; the DNA was not used to check the table's D call, TRBD2. The CDR3 spans 17 residues, counting both ends. Germline V lookup: CDR1 SEHNR, CDR2 FQNEAQ (reference sequence). CDR3 in amino acids: CASSLRLASRRAGELFF.

This clonotype was seen only a few times. The V gene is TRBV19, the J gene TRBJ2-5; 7 nucleotides agree with TRBD2. CDR3 length equals 14 residues. Germline CDR1 LNHDA, CDR2 SQIVND (reference sequence). The ends lost 6 bases at V and 2 bases at J; junction bases unmatched: 6. CDR3: CASRGGILQETQYF. The CDR3 DNA is TGTGCCAGTAGGGGGGGGATTCTACAAGAGACCCAGTACTTC.

This clonotype has a handful of counts. V is TRBV28 and J is TRBJ2-7; D is perhaps TRBD1 (6 bases). The germline V gene has CDR1 MDHEN and CDR2 SYDVKM. This CDR3 region has 13 residues. Trimming stripped 5 bases from V and 3 bases from J, with 11 bases between. This chain's CDR3 is CASSAAQGYEQYF. The CDR3 coding sequence is TGTGCCAGCAGTGCCGCACAGGGCTACGAGCAGTACTTC. Drawing the rest from reference TRBV28 and TRBJ2-7, the complete variable domain is DVKVTQSSRYLVKRTGEKVFLECVQDMDHENMFWYRQDPGLGLRLIYFSYDVKMKEKGDIPEGYSVSREKKERFSLILESASTNQTSMYLCASSAAQGYEQYFGPGTRLTVT.

This clonotype was seen once. V usage is TRBV29-1 and J usage is TRBJ2-1, with 7 nucleotides matching TRBD2. The CDR3 is 13 amino acids. J was trimmed by 5 bases and V by 7 bases; bases with no gene match: 8. CDR1 and CDR2 (germline): SQVTM, ANQGSEA. The CDR3 bases are TGCAGCGCCACACTAGCGAACCACAATGAGCAGTTCTTC. As protein: CSATLANHNEQFF.

Ten or more counts support this clonotype. V is TRBV7-2 and J is TRBJ1-2; TRBD1 matches at 8 bases. The CDR3 covers 15 residues. V gave up 5 bases and J gave up 5 bases; unmatched junction bases: 10. Germline lookup yields CDR1 SGHTA and CDR2 FQGNSA. CDR3: CASSVPRGRGYGYTF. CDR3 bases: TGTGCCAGCAGCGTCCCCAGGGGGCGCGGGTATGGCTACACCTTC.

The chain couples TRBV19 to TRBJ2-7; D might be TRBD1 (6 bases). CDR1 LNHDA and CDR2 SQIVND come from the germline V gene (reference sequence). V was cut by 9 bases and J by 1 base, with 13 bases left in between. CDR3 length: 13 residues. The CDR3 protein is CARSRTVSYEQYF. In DNA form, the CDR3 reads TGTGCCAGAAGTCGGACAGTTTCCTACGAGCAGTACTTC.

The V call is TRBV7-9, the J call TRBJ2-1; D unclear. CDR1 is SEHNR, CDR2 FQNEAQ, per germline (reference sequence). The ends were cut back, 6 bases at V and 7 bases at J, with 7 bases in the middle. The CDR3 loop spans 11 amino acids. The CDR3, as DNA: TGTGCCAGCAGAATAGAAAATGAGCAGTTCTTC. It yields the protein CASRIENEQFF.

This clonotype was observed a few times. The rearrangement joins TRBV7-9 to TRBJ1-1; D call uncertain. The CDR3 is 13 amino acids. CDR1 SEHNR and CDR2 FQNEAQ come from the germline V gene (reference sequence). Trimming stripped 5 bases from V and 0 bases from J, with 7 bases between. This CDR3 is CASSREMNTEAFF. The DNA for the CDR3 is TGTGCCAGCAGCCGAGAGATGAACACTGAAGCTTTCTTT.

This clonotype was counted only a few times. V usage is TRBV7-8 and J usage is TRBJ1-2; D uncertain. Germline V gives CDR1 SGHVS, CDR2 FQNEAQ. The length of the CDR3 is 14 residues. Trimming stripped 3 bases from V and 10 bases from J, with 18 bases between. The CDR3 reads CASSLASSEGVYTF. CDR3 coding DNA: TGTGCCAGCAGCTTGGCCAGCTCAGAGGGCGTCTACACCTTC.

V gene TRBV30 combines with J gene TRBJ1-1; D call uncertain. V lost 0 bases, J lost 1 base, and 12 bases lay in between. The CDR3 contains 15 residues. Germline loops: CDR1 GTSNPN, CDR2 SVGIG (reference sequence). CDR3 nucleotides: TGTGCCTGGAGTGTATTTGGAAGGCCGAACACTGAAGCTTTCTTT. Amino acid sequence: CAWSVFGRPNTEAFF.